Listed below are T cell receptor beta chains from one sample, sequenced in a study of T-cell memory formation after mild COVID-19. TCRdb reprocessed the 5' RACE reads via MiXCR and lists one record per CDR3 protein. The table has some 490,000 distinct CDR3 sequences, 18% seen once. Sequenced material: PBMCs or a T cell subset sorted from them (not recorded which). The receptors shown here come from an adult woman who had mild COVID-19 (a few samples of this study predate the infection). Cell type and time point are not known. The CDR3 runs from the conserved cysteine through the conserved F or W. A D gene is named only where the DNA matches it firmly. Expanded clones are given a class, and other clones once, few, many or no size at all.

-,TRBJ1-4,-,TRBV6-5,CASSYWASGGKEKLFF,TGTGCCAGCAGTTACTGGGCGTCGGGGGGTAAAGAAAAACTGTTTTTT
-,TRBJ2-5,-,TRBV9,CASSVGNRDPTDTQYF,TGTGCCAGCAGCGTAGGTAACAGAGACCCCACAGATACCCAGTACTTC
TRBD2,TRBJ2-2,many,TRBV24-1,CATSDQKAGLAGGTGELFF,TGTGCCACCAGTGATCAAAAGGCGGGACTAGCGGGAGGAACCGGGGAGCTGTTTTTT
-,TRBJ1-5,-,TRBV1,CTSSQDSRNQPQHF,TGCACCAGCAGTCAAGATTCACGCAATCAGCCCCAGCATTTT
TRBD1,TRBJ1-5,few,TRBV23-1,CASSQNTGGGQPQHF,TGCGCCAGCAGTCAGAATACAGGGGGCGGTCAGCCCCAGCATTTT
-,TRBJ2-7,-,TRBV7-9,CASSAQGDSPVEQYF,TGTGCCAGCAGCGCCCAAGGGGACTCCCCCGTCGAGCAGTACTTC
-,TRBJ2-7,few,TRBV12-3/TRBV12-4,CASRPPGLNYEQYF,TGTGCCAGCCGCCCCCCGGGACTGAACTACGAGCAGTACTTC
TRBD1,TRBJ2-3,-,TRBV7-9,CASRCVGTGRIRGTDTQYF,TGTGCCAGCAGGTGCGTCGGGACAGGGAGAATTAGAGGCACAGATACGCAGTATTTT
-,TRBJ2-5,many,TRBV24-1,CATSDWVTGTVKTQYF,TGTGCCACCAGTGATTGGGTTACCGGGACCGTGAAGACCCAGTACTTC
-,TRBJ2-1,-,TRBV4-2,CASSRMWGLYNEQFF,TGTGCCAGCAGCCGTATGTGGGGACTTTACAATGAGCAGTTCTTC
-,TRBJ2-7,few,TRBV7-9,CASSFVNGEQYF,TGTGCCAGCAGCTTTGTGAACGGCGAGCAGTACTTC
-,TRBJ2-5,few,TRBV7-2,CASSYPLLRQETQYF,TGTGCCAGCAGTTACCCTCTCCTACGCCAAGAGACCCAGTACTTC
TRBD2,TRBJ2-7,few,TRBV2,CASRGLSRGEQYF,TGTGCCAGCAGGGGACTATCACGGGGCGAGCAGTACTTC
TRBD2,TRBJ2-1,-,TRBV7-2,CASSLARSGSNEQFF,TGTGCCAGCAGCTTAGCGCGTAGCGGGTCCAATGAGCAGTTCTTC
-,TRBJ1-1,-,TRBV6-1,CASNLRGRDTEAFF,TGTGCCAGCAATTTAAGGGGTCGGGACACTGAAGCTTTCTTT
TRBD2,TRBJ2-1,-,TRBV4-1,CASSQGRAGSSYNEQFF,TGCGCCAGCAGCCAAGGGCGAGCGGGGAGCTCCTACAATGAGCAGTTCTTC
TRBD2,TRBJ2-2,-,TRBV5-1,CASSLLSGERGELFF,TGCGCCAGCAGCTTGCTTAGCGGGGAACGCGGGGAGCTGTTTTTT
-,TRBJ2-7,few,TRBV7-6,CASSFGELYEQYF,TGTGCCAGCAGCTTTGGGGAGCTGTACGAGCAGTACTTC
TRBD2,TRBJ2-3,few,TRBV20-1,CSPQRGGDTQYF,TGCAGCCCACAGCGGGGGGGCGATACGCAGTATTTT
TRBD2,TRBJ2-3,few,TRBV9,CASSVETSGNTQYF,TGTGCCAGCAGCGTAGAGACTAGCGGAAATACGCAGTATTTT
TRBD1,TRBJ2-2,-,TRBV30,CAWRDRGGTGELFF,TGTGCCTGGAGAGACAGGGGCGGGACCGGGGAGCTGTTTTTT
-,TRBJ2-5,-,TRBV11-2,CASSLESQETQYF,TGTGCCAGCAGCTTAGAGAGCCAAGAGACCCAGTACTTC
-,TRBJ2-7,-,TRBV5-4,CASSLAVNLVRGAYEQYF,TGTGCCAGCAGCTTGGCCGTCAACCTCGTCCGAGGAGCCTACGAGCAGTACTTC
TRBD2,TRBJ2-7,few,TRBV4-2,CASSVGLAGSYEQYF,TGTGCCAGCAGCGTAGGACTAGCGGGATCCTACGAGCAGTACTTC
-,TRBJ1-1,few,TRBV18,CASSPGGHTEAFF,TGTGCCAGCTCACCAGGGGGCCACACTGAAGCTTTCTTT
TRBD1,TRBJ1-2,-,TRBV4-1,CASSPWTGQPTNYGYTF,TGCGCCAGCAGCCCTTGGACGGGACAGCCTACTAACTATGGCTACACCTTC
TRBD1,TRBJ1-1,few,TRBV15,CATRGQVLDTEAFF,TGTGCCACCAGAGGACAGGTTTTGGACACTGAAGCTTTCTTT
-,TRBJ1-1,-,TRBV11-2,CASSQAYSPQAFF,TGTGCCAGCAGCCAAGCTTATAGCCCCCAAGCTTTCTTT
-,TRBJ1-1,once,TRBV6-1,CASSDRGMVRTEAFF,TGTGCCAGCAGTGATCGAGGGATGGTGCGGACTGAAGCTTTCTTT
-,TRBJ2-1,few,TRBV7-2,CASSSLVRGVGRQFF,TGTGCCAGCAGCTCCCTGGTTCGGGGAGTGGGGCGGCAGTTCTTC
TRBD2,TRBJ2-1,few,TRBV18,CASSLLAGADYNEQFF,TGTGCCAGCTCACTGCTAGCGGGAGCGGACTACAATGAGCAGTTCTTC
-,TRBJ1-1,-,TRBV29-1,CSVEWGINTEAFF,TGCAGCGTTGAGTGGGGGATTAACACTGAAGCTTTCTTT
TRBD2,TRBJ2-1,-,TRBV29-1,CSVVAGGSNNEQFF,TGCAGCGTTGTCGCGGGGGGCAGCAACAATGAGCAGTTCTTC
-,TRBJ1-2,-,TRBV5-6,CASSLEGQLINYGYTF,TGTGCCAGCAGCTTGGAGGGGCAATTGATTAACTATGGCTACACCTTC
TRBD1,TRBJ1-3,many,TRBV29-1,CSVEDRDRTGNTIYF,TGCAGCGTTGAAGATCGGGACAGAACTGGAAACACCATATATTTT